The clone carrying this TCR beta chain was counted once. Its antigen remains unknown. This specimen comes from a study of vaccination effects on CD4 cells after COVID-19. Antigen-specific CD4+ T cells were first expanded with viral peptide pools by the ViraFEST assay and only then sequenced. The authors isolated CD4+ T cells after 10 days of culture. The person had PCR-confirmed SARS-CoV-2 infection between March and December 2020. Clones were read by immunoSEQ multiplex PCR, and TCRdb kept only the in-frame ones, dropping some. Of about 45,000 clones listed, around 72% are singletons. The V gene's germline CDR1 is SGDLS and CDR2 YYNGEE. V lost 1 base to trimming and J lost 0 bases, with 5 bases between them. The CDR3 covers 14 residues.

V usage is TRBV9 and J usage is TRBJ1-3; D remains ambiguous. This sequence was found in a human donor who had a prior SARS-CoV-2 infection. Sample: CD4+ T cells from PBMCs cultured with a peptide pool, taken before COVID-19 vaccination. CDR3 DNA: TGTGCCAGCAGCGTATATGACTCTGGAAACACCATATATTTT. Its protein product is CASSVYDSGNTIYF.